This T cell receptor (beta chain) was captured in a study of vaccination effects on CD4 cells after COVID-19. Sequenced by immunoSEQ multiplex PCR; TCRdb stores in-frame clones only, minus some. The sample includes tens of thousands of clones, around two thirds of them seen just once. V was trimmed by 0 bases and J by 0 bases, leaving 9 bases between them. The germline V gene has CDR1 MNHEY and CDR2 SVGAGI. The CDR3 totals 16 residues. The study's findings and limits: Late after vaccination, infection- and vaccine-induced clones showed marked clonal contraction.

ViraFEST expansion of antigen-specific CD4+ T cells with viral peptide pools preceded sequencing. The culture ran for roughly 10 days before CD4+ T cells were isolated. Participants received two doses of either the BNT162b2 or mRNA-1273 vaccine. Vaccinees lacked prior SARS-CoV-2 infection and tested negative for nucleocapsid antibodies. On days 3 and 7, fresh IL-2 medium replaced half the medium. This clone appeared a few times. The antigen is unknown. The chain couples TRBV6-5 to TRBJ2-1; D is undetermined. This clonotype originated in a human donor who received a COVID-19 vaccine. This material consisted of CD4+ T cells from PBMCs cultured with HCoV-229E spike peptides, taken after COVID-19 vaccination. The DNA of the CDR3 is TGTGCCAGCAGTTACTCGACGGCGTTCTCCTACAATGAGCAGTTCTTC. Protein product: CASSYSTAFSYNEQFF.